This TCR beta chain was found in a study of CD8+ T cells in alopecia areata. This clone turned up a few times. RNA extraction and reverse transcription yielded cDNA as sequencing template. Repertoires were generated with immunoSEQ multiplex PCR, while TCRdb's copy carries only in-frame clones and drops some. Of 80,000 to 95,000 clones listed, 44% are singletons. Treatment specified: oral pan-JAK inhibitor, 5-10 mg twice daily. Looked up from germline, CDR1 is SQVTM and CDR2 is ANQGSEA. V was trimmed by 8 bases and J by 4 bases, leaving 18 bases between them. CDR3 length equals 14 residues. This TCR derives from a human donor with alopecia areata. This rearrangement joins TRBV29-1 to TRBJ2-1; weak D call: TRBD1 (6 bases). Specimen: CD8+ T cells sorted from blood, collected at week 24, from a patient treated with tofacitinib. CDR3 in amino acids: CSPRIGTSYNEQFF. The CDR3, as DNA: TGCAGCCCACGTATCGGGACATCGTACAATGAGCAGTTCTTC.